One T cell receptor (beta chain) is described in this entry. Trimming took 1 base from V and 6 from J, leaving 10 bases between them. The CDR3 covers 13 residues. In germline, CDR1 is SGHNT, CDR2 YYREEE (reference sequence). The method was immunoSEQ multiplex PCR; TCRdb's version includes in-frame clones alone and lacks a portion of them. Of roughly 15,000 clones in the sample, roughly a third were seen once. Stimulators, 200,000 irradiated and violet-dye-labeled cells, were plated with 200,000 CFSE-labeled responder cells. This record comes from a study of graft-versus-host responses after intestinal transplantation.

Sequencing was performed on alloreactive CD8+ T cells from a mixed lymphocyte reaction culture, taken before intestinal transplant. Subset noted: CFSE-low proliferating T cells sorted from roughly six-day pre-transplant mixed lymphocyte reaction (GvH or HvG direction). This TCR derives from a human patient who received an intestinal transplant. The chain couples TRBV5-4 to TRBJ1-2; no clear D. The CDR3 DNA follows: TGTGCCAGCAGCTTGTTCCGCCCCAATGGCTACACCTTC. This encodes CASSLFRPNGYTF.